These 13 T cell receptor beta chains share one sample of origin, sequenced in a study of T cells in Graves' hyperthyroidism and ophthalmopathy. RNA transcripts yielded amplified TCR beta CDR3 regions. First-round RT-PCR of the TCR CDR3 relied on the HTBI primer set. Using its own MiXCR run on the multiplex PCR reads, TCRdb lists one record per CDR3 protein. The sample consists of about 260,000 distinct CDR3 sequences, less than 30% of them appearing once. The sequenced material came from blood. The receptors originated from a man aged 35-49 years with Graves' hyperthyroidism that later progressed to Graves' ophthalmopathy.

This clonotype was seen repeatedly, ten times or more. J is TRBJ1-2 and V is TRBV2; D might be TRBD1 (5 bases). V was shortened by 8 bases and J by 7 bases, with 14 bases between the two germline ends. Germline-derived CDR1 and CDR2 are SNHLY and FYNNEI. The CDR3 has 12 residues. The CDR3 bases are TGTGCCAGCTCCGGGACGCGAGGTGGCTACACCTTC. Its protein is CASSGTRGGYTF.

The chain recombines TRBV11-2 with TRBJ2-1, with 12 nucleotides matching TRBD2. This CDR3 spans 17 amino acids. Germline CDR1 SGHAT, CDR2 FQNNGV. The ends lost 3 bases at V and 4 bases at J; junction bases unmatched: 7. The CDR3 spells CASSFRPSGRAYNEQFF. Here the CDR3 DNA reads TGTGCCAGCAGCTTCCGTCCTAGCGGGAGGGCGTACAATGAGCAGTTCTTC.

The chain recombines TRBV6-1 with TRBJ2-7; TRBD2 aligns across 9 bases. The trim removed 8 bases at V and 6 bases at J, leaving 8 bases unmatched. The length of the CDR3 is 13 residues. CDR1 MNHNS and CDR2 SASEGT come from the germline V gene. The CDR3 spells CASGLAGPIEQYF. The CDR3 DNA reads TGTGCCAGCGGGCTAGCGGGACCCATCGAGCAGTACTTC.

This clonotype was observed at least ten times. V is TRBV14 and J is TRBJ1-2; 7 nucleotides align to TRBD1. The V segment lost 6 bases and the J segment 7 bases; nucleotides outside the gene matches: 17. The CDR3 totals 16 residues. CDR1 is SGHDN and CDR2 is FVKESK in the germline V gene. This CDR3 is CASSPHRGPPLGGYTF. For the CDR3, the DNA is TGTGCCAGCAGTCCGCACAGGGGACCTCCCCTAGGTGGCTACACCTTC.

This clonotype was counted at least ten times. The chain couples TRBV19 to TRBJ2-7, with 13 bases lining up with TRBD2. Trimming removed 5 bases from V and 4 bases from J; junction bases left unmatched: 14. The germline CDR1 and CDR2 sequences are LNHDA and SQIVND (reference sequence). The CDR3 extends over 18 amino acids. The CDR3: CASSQSGLAGVAAYEQYF. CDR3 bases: TGTGCCAGTAGTCAATCTGGACTAGCGGGAGTGGCTGCGTACGAGCAGTACTTC. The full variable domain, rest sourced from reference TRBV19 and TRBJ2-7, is DGGITQSPKYLFRKEGQNVTLSCEQNLNHDAMYWYRQDPGQGLRLIYYSQIVNDFQKGDIAEGYSVSREKKESFPLTVTSAQKNPTAFYLCASSQSGLAGVAAYEQYFGPGTRLTVT.

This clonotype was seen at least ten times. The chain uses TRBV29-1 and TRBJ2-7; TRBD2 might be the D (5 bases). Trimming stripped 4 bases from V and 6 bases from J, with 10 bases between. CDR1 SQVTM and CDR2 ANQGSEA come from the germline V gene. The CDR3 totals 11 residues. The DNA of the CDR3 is TGCAGCGTTGTTGGAGGTTTCGAGCAGTACTTC. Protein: CSVVGGFEQYF.

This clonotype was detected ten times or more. CDR3 DNA sequence: TGTGCCAGCAGGGGGGACAGGATGAACACTGAAGCTTTCTTT. Translated, it gives CASRGDRMNTEAFF. The chain employs TRBV12-3 or TRBV12-4 and TRBJ1-1; the match to TRBD1 covers 8 bases. The CDR3 runs to 14 residues. V was pared by 6 bases and J by 0 bases, with 3 bases of the junction left unmatched.

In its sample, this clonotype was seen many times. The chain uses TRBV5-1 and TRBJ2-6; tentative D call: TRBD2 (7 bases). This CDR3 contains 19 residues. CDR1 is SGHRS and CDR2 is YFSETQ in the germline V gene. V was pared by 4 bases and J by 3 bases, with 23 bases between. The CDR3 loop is CASSPLVGGGGLGANVLTF. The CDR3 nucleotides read TGCGCCAGCAGCCCCCTAGTGGGGGGAGGGGGACTTGGGGCCAACGTCCTGACTTTC.

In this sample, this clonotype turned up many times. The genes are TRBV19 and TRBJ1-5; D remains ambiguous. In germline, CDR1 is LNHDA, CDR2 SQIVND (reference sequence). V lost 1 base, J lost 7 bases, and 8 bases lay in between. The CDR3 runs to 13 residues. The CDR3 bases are TGTGCCAGTAGTATAGTACCTGGGCAGCCCCAGCATTTT. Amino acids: CASSIVPGQPQHF.

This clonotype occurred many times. CDR3 DNA sequence: TGTGCCAGCAGTCCCCTAGCGGGAGACTACGAGCAGTACTTC. Translated, it gives CASSPLAGDYEQYF. The gene calls are TRBV12-3 or TRBV12-4 and TRBJ2-7; 10 nucleotides agree with TRBD2. This CDR3 contains 14 residues. The V and J ends lost 5 bases and 3 bases, in that order; junction bases with no gene match: 4.

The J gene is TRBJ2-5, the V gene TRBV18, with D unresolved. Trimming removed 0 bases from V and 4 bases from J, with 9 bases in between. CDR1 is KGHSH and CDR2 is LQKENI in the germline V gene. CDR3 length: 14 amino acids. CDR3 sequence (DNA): TGTGCCAGCTCACCACCAGTGCTCGGAGAGACCCAGTACTTC. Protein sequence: CASSPPVLGETQYF.

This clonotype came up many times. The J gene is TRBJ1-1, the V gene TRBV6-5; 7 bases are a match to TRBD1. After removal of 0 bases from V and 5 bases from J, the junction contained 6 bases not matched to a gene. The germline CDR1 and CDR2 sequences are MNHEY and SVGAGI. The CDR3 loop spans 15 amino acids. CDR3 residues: CASSYSGGGETEAFF. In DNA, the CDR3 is TGTGCCAGCAGTTACTCTGGAGGGGGCGAAACTGAAGCTTTCTTT.

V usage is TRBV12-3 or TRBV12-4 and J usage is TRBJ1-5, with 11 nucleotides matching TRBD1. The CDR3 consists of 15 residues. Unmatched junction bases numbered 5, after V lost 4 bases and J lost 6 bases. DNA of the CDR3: TGTGCCAGCAGTTGGACAGGGGGCGCGGGTCAGCCCCAGCATTTT. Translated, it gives CASSWTGGAGQPQHF.